These 8 T cell receptor beta chains came from one sample sequenced in a study of cytomegalovirus exposure and HLA in healthy donors. The PCR employed 60 Vbeta primers together with 13 Jbeta primers. Method: immunoSEQ multiplex PCR; TCRdb's copy keeps in-frame clones and lacks some. Counted here are 85,000 to 120,000 clones, about four fifths occurring once; the ten biggest clones make up roughly 1.6%. Sequencing was carried out using PBMCs. The receptors originated from a man between 50 and 59 years old in good health and CMV-seronegative.

CDR3 loop: CASSILRDRSTSNQPQHF. The CDR3 bases are TGTGCCAGTAGTATACTCCGGGACAGAAGTACTAGCAATCAGCCCCAGCATTTT. The chain carries TRBV19 and TRBJ1-5; the match to TRBD1 covers 7 bases. The CDR3 totals 18 residues. V shed 2 bases, J shed 0 bases, and the junction held 10 bases outside the gene matches. Per germline, CDR1 LNHDA and CDR2 SQIVND (reference sequence). Together with reference TRBV19 and TRBJ1-5, the CDR3 gives the full variable domain: DGGITQSPKYLFRKEGQNVTLSCEQNLNHDAMYWYRQDPGQGLRLIYYSQIVNDFQKGDIAEGYSVSREKKESFPLTVTSAQKNPTAFYLCASSILRDRSTSNQPQHFGDGTRLSIL.

The rearrangement uses TRBV10-3 and TRBJ2-3; D possibly corresponds to TRBD2 (5 bases). The germline CDR1 and CDR2 sequences are ENHRY and SYGVKD. CDR3 length: 11 amino acids. V dropped 6 bases and J dropped 6 bases, with 7 bases sitting between them. The CDR3 DNA is TGTGCCATCAGGAGGGAGGATACGCAGTATTTT. Protein sequence: CAIRREDTQYF.

The chain joins TRBV5-1 to TRBJ2-7; 7 positions match TRBD1. CDR3 size: 13 residues. V shed 2 bases, J shed 5 bases, and the junction held 4 bases outside the gene matches. Germline loops: CDR1 SGHRS, CDR2 YFSETQ. This CDR3 reads CASSFDRDDEQYF. In nucleotides, the CDR3 is TGCGCCAGCAGCTTCGACAGGGATGACGAGCAGTACTTC.

This clone has just one count. V and J are TRBV5-1 and TRBJ1-1, with 7 bases that match TRBD1. The CDR3 is made up of 14 amino acids. Germline V gene lookup returns CDR1 SGHRS and CDR2 YFSETQ. The junction had 4 bases not matched to a gene; V was cut back by 4 bases and J by 1 base. In DNA, the CDR3 is TGCGCCAGCAGCCCACAGGGGCAGAACACTGAAGCTTTCTTT. Translation gives CASSPQGQNTEAFF.

This clone was seen more than once but under ten times. The genes are TRBV19 and TRBJ1-1; 7 bases map to TRBD1. Per the germline V gene, CDR1 is LNHDA and CDR2 is SQIVND (reference sequence). The trim removed 5 bases at V and 0 bases at J, leaving 0 bases unmatched. The CDR3 consists of 13 residues. The CDR3 sequence: CASSDRVNTEAFF. The CDR3 region has the DNA TGTGCCAGTAGTGACAGGGTGAACACTGAAGCTTTCTTT.

The chain carries TRBV18 and TRBJ1-2; D is unresolved. Germline V gene data show CDR1 as KGHSH and CDR2 as LQKENI. This CDR3 region has 13 residues. Trimming stripped 2 bases from V and 6 bases from J, with 10 bases between. CDR3 sequence: CASSPNSVDGYTF. CDR3 in DNA: TGTGCCAGCTCACCAAACTCCGTGGATGGCTACACCTTC. The full variable domain, its missing parts supplied by reference TRBV18 and TRBJ1-2, is NAGVMQNPRHLVRRRGQEARLRCSPMKGHSHVYWYRQLPEEGLKFMVYLQKENIIDESGMPKERFSAEFPKEGPSILRIQQVVRGDSAAYFCASSPNSVDGYTFGSGTRLTVV.

This clone was detected only a few times. V and J are TRBV7-2 and TRBJ2-3; D perhaps matches TRBD1 (5 bases). The CDR3 spans 12 residues. V lost 3 bases, J lost 6 bases, and 7 bases lay in between. In germline, CDR1 is SGHTA, CDR2 FQGNSA. The CDR3 is CASSFYRDTQYF. Written as DNA, the CDR3 is TGTGCCAGCAGCTTTTACAGGGATACGCAGTATTTT.

The chain uses TRBV19 and TRBJ1-2; D is perhaps TRBD1 (5 bases). Germline loops: CDR1 LNHDA, CDR2 SQIVND (reference sequence). CDR3 length equals 16 residues. V lost 3 bases and J lost 5, with 19 bases in between. Here the CDR3 DNA reads TGTGCCAGTAGTATCCCGACAGCATCGGTTTGGTATGGCTACACCTTC. Protein: CASSIPTASVWYGYTF. Full variable domain (outside the CDR3, taken from reference TRBV19 and TRBJ1-2): DGGITQSPKYLFRKEGQNVTLSCEQNLNHDAMYWYRQDPGQGLRLIYYSQIVNDFQKGDIAEGYSVSREKKESFPLTVTSAQKNPTAFYLCASSIPTASVWYGYTFGSGTRLTVV.